The clone carrying this T cell receptor (beta chain) was seen a handful of times. Its matching antigen is unknown. These data belong to a study of vaccination and CD4 T cells after COVID-19. Points from the study as a whole: Vaccine-specific clones in convalescent patients were spike mono-reactive in 304 of 307 cases.

The Oncomine TCR Beta short-read assay sequenced DNA from cultured CD4+ T cells. In TCRdb, the PCR reads were re-called with MiXCR into one record per CDR3 protein. Altogether about 13,000 distinct CDR3 sequences are present, 45% to 60% being singletons, with the ten largest covering less than 20%. The treatment here: approximately 10-day PBMC culture with coronavirus spike peptide pools or control peptides (ViraFEST assay). Positive PCR tests were logged from March through December 2020, ahead of US Alpha, Beta and Delta variants. The CDR3 covers 14 residues. Trimming removed 2 bases at V and 0 bases at J, with 8 bases between. Germline V gene sequence: CDR1 MDHEN, CDR2 SYDVKM.

This TCR came from a human donor who had recovered from COVID-19. The sample comprised CD4+ T cells from blood, cultured in vitro. The J gene is TRBJ2-7, the V gene TRBV28; D gene ambiguous. The CDR3 here is CASSLPAGSYEQYF. CDR3 in DNA: TGTGCCAGCAGTTTACCCGCTGGCTCCTACGAGCAGTACTTC.